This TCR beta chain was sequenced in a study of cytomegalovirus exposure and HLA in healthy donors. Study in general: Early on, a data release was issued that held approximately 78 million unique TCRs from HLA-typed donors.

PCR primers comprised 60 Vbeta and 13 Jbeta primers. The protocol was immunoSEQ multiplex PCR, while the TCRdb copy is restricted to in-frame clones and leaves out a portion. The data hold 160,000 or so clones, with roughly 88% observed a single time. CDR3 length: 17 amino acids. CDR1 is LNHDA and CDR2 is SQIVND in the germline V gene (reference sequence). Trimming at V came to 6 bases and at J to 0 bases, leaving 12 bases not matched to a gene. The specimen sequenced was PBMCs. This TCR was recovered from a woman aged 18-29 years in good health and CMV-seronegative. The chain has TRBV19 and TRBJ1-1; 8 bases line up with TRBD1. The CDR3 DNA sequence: TGTGCCAGTAGGGACAGGGCGCAGGATACAATGAACACTGAAGCTTTCTTT. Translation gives CASRDRAQDTMNTEAFF.